This entry lists 10 T cell receptor beta chains sequenced from one sample in a study of patients and donors after allogeneic stem cell transplantation. TCRdb reprocessed the RT-PCR reads with MiXCR, giving one entry per CDR3 protein. The sample consists of some 160,000 distinct CDR3 sequences, 24% of them appearing once. The sample consisted of blood, either unsorted or a sorted T cell fraction (not recorded which). These receptors were obtained from a human donor who was either an allogeneic HSCT recipient or a stem cell or donor lymphocyte infusion donor (not recorded which). It is not recorded whose cells these are; they may come from a transplant donor.

The chain carries TRBV10-3 and TRBJ2-2, with D unclear. The germline CDR1 and CDR2 sequences are ENHRY and SYGVKD. CDR3 length: 14 amino acids. Trimming removed 3 bases at V and 6 bases at J, with 11 bases between. CDR3 sequence (DNA): TGTGCCATCAGTGACCCAGTGTATGCCGGGGAGCTGTTTTTT. Its translation: CAISDPVYAGELFF.

The V call is TRBV5-5, the J call TRBJ2-3; 7 nucleotides line up with TRBD2. There are 15 residues in the CDR3. Germline lookup yields CDR1 SGHKS and CDR2 YYEKEE (reference sequence). The V segment lost 4 bases and the J segment 5 bases; nucleotides outside the gene matches: 10. The chain's CDR3 is CASSLGSGALDTQYF. The CDR3 coding sequence is TGTGCCAGCAGCCTCGGGAGCGGGGCTCTAGATACGCAGTATTTT.

The table lists this clonotype with a few counts. J is TRBJ1-1 and V is TRBV12-3 or TRBV12-4; a weak D match, TRBD1 (5 bases). Trimming removed 2 bases from V and 1 base from J, with 8 bases in between. The CDR3 is 14 amino acids. The CDR3 region has the DNA TGTGCCAGCAGTTTAAGCCAGGGGAACACTGAAGCTTTCTTT. Its protein product is CASSLSQGNTEAFF.

Only one count was recorded for this clonotype. This chain uses TRBV4-3 with TRBJ2-7; D gene unclear. The germline gives CDR1 LGHNA, CDR2 YSLEER. Between the trimmed V and J ends, which lost 1 base and 1 base, there was a span of 11 bases. CDR3 size: 15 residues. Written as DNA, the CDR3 is TGCGCCAGCAGCCAAGGTACGACCGGATCCTACGAGCAGTACTTC. This gives the protein CASSQGTTGSYEQYF.

The chain is built from TRBV2 and TRBJ2-3; 8 bases line up with TRBD2. The length of the CDR3 is 14 residues. CDR1 SNHLY and CDR2 FYNNEI come from the germline V gene. Losses at the gene ends were 6 bases for V and 6 bases for J; bases not matched to a gene: 8. CDR3 sequence reads: CASSSSSGYDTQYF. The CDR3 bases are TGTGCCAGCAGCTCCTCTAGCGGGTATGATACGCAGTATTTT.

The chain links TRBV7-9 to TRBJ2-7, with 10 bases lining up with TRBD1. Germline V gene data show CDR1 as SEHNR and CDR2 as FQNEAQ (reference sequence). The CDR3 runs 15 residues. J lost 4 bases, V lost 3 bases, and 6 bases had no gene match. The DNA for the CDR3 is TGTGCCAGCAGCTTTAAGGGACAGGGGATTTACGAGCAGTACTTC. Encoded protein: CASSFKGQGIYEQYF.

This chain joins TRBV10-3 and TRBJ1-2; unclear D gene. The CDR3 has 13 residues. V lost 6 bases and J lost 8, with 16 bases in between. Looked up from germline, CDR1 is ENHRY and CDR2 is SYGVKD. CDR3 protein: CAISPQAGEGYTF. The DNA of the CDR3 is TGTGCCATCAGCCCTCAGGCCGGGGAAGGCTACACCTTC.

This clonotype has a handful of counts. The rearrangement uses TRBV12-3 or TRBV12-4 and TRBJ2-7; 9 bases map to TRBD2. CDR3 size: 14 residues. With 4 bases clipped from V and 5 bases from J, the junction kept 6 bases outside the gene matches. The CDR3 nucleotides read TGTGCCAGCAGTTACTGGCGGGAGGGCAACGAGCAGTACTTC. Amino acids: CASSYWREGNEQYF.

The chain links TRBV6-2 or TRBV6-3 to TRBJ2-7; D gene uncertain. This CDR3 contains 10 residues. Germline V gene sequence: CDR1 MNHEY, CDR2 SVGEGT. V gave up 7 bases and J gave up 4 bases, with 5 bases separating them. As DNA, the CDR3 is TGTGCCAGCAAGGGTTACGAGCAGTACTTC. It specifies CASKGYEQYF.

This clonotype was seen only a few times. The CDR3 protein is CASSYYRVGTEAFF. The CDR3 nucleotides read TGTGCCAGCAGTTACTACAGGGTGGGCACTGAAGCTTTCTTT. The V and J genes are TRBV6-5 and TRBJ1-1; D may be TRBD1 (6 bases). Germline V gives CDR1 MNHEY, CDR2 SVGAGI. V dropped 1 base and J dropped 4 bases, with 10 bases sitting between them. The CDR3 has 14 amino acids.